Sequencing of this T cell receptor (beta chain) was carried out in a study of prognosis after radiotherapy for stage I lung cancer. Study summary: Therapy that ran concurrently with stereotactic body radiotherapy was given to no patient.

Investigators drew around 6 milliliters of peripheral blood at each of two time points. The CDR3 extends over 17 amino acids. The germline CDR1 and CDR2 sequences are MNHNS and SASEGT. The V and J ends lost 4 bases and 7 bases, in that order; junction bases with no gene match: 18. As concerns this clonotype: No antigen is known for it.

Two rounds of multiplex PCR amplified TCR beta CDR3 from genomic DNA. During first-round PCR, primers specific to each TRBV and TRBJ gene were used. Each CDR3 protein is one row after TCRdb ran MiXCR on the multiplex PCR reads. Of some 28,000 distinct CDR3 sequences listed, 31% were seen once; the top ten hold about 12%. Broader study findings: Frequencies of TRBV and TRBJ gene use reportedly varied by whether patients had metastases. Following stereotactic body radiation therapy, patients who went on to develop distant metastases had lower Shannon entropy.

This specimen was PBMCs, taken before or after stereotactic body radiation therapy (not recorded which). This rearrangement joins TRBV6-1 to TRBJ1-2; TRBD1 matches at 7 bases. The TCR comes from a donor over 45 with non-small cell lung cancer. CDR3 loop: CASSGPGQAPGACGYTF. The CDR3 nucleotides read TGTGCCAGCAGTGGCCCCGGACAGGCCCCCGGGGCGTGTGGCTACACCTTC.